Below are 29 T cell receptor beta chains sequenced from a single sample in a study of CD8 T cells in Susac syndrome. Random hexamers were used to reverse transcribe roughly 0.45 to 1 ug of RNA. MiXCR, run by TCRdb on the immunoSEQ multiplex PCR reads, gives a single entry per CDR3 protein. The sample has around 130,000 distinct CDR3 sequences; nearly 95% are singletons. Sequenced input: CD4+ T cells from PBMCs. These receptors came from a human donor in good health.

The V call is TRBV29-1, the J call TRBJ2-2, with 9 bases matching TRBD2. This CDR3 has 14 amino acids. V lost 6 bases to trimming and J lost 6 bases; unmatched junction nucleotides: 8. CDR1 SQVTM and CDR2 ANQGSEA come from the germline V gene. CDR3 nucleotide sequence: TGCAGCGTGAAGGCTAGCGGGATAGCCGGGGAGCTGTTTTTT. Translation gives CSVKASGIAGELFF.

This clonotype came up a few times. V gene TRBV5-1 combines with J gene TRBJ2-7; unclear D gene. Trimming took off 0 bases at V and 4 bases at J, with 5 bases between the two ends. Germline V gene lookup returns CDR1 SGHRS and CDR2 YFSETQ. This CDR3 has 12 amino acids. DNA of the CDR3: TGCGCCAGCAGCTTGGACACTTACGAGCAGTACTTC. Encoded protein: CASSLDTYEQYF.

The chain links TRBV20-1 to TRBJ2-1, with 10 nucleotides matching TRBD2. The CDR3 totals 13 residues. Per the germline V gene, CDR1 is DFQATT and CDR2 is SNEGSKA (reference sequence). Losses at the gene ends were 6 bases for V and 4 bases for J; bases not matched to a gene: 3. The DNA of the CDR3 is TGCAGTGCGACTAGCGGGTTATACAATGAGCAGTTCTTC. It translates to CSATSGLYNEQFF.

Here the CDR3 reads CASDGGAMNTEAFF. The CDR3 nucleotides read TGTGCGTCGGACGGGGGGGCCATGAACACTGAAGCTTTCTTT. The V call is TRBV28, the J call TRBJ1-1; D might be TRBD1 (6 bases). CDR1 MDHEN and CDR2 SYDVKM come from the germline V gene. The CDR3 has 14 amino acids. The full variable domain, in which reference TRBV28 and TRBJ1-1 provide the parts outside the CDR3, is DVKVTQSSRYLVKRTGEKVFLECVQDMDHENMFWYRQDPGLGLRLIYFSYDVKMKEKGDIPEGYSVSREKKERFSLILESASTNQTSMYLCASDGGAMNTEAFFGQGTRLTVV.

The V gene is TRBV18, the J gene TRBJ1-4; 8 bases are shared with TRBD1. The CDR3 length is 15 residues. Germline-derived CDR1 and CDR2 are KGHSH and LQKENI. V dropped 6 bases and J dropped 8; count of bases not matched to a gene: 11. CDR3 nucleotide sequence: TGTGCCAGCTCCCTCAGACAGGGGCCGTTGGAAAAACTGTTTTTT. It is translated as CASSLRQGPLEKLFF.

The chain combines TRBV3-1 with TRBJ1-1; unclear D gene. This CDR3 spans 13 amino acids. V lost 4 bases to trimming and J lost 1 base, with 7 bases between them. The germline CDR1 and CDR2 sequences are LGHDT and YNNKEL (reference sequence). The CDR3 loop is CASSPDTNTEAFF. CDR3 in DNA: TGTGCCAGCAGCCCCGATACGAACACTGAAGCTTTCTTT.

This clonotype showed up just once. The CDR3 loop reads CASSGTGGVTEAFF. The CDR3 DNA sequence: TGTGCCAGCAGTGGGACAGGGGGCGTCACTGAAGCTTTCTTT. The rearrangement links TRBV12-3 or TRBV12-4 to TRBJ1-1, with 12 bases identical to TRBD1. The CDR3 is made up of 14 amino acids. V shed 5 bases, J shed 4 bases, and the junction held 2 bases outside the gene matches.

The chain employs TRBV6-6 and TRBJ1-1; D unclear. Trimming shortened V by 2 bases and J by 1 base, and 8 bases separated the two germline ends. Germline CDR1 is MNHNY and CDR2 is SVGAGI (reference sequence). CDR3 length equals 14 residues. For the CDR3, the DNA is TGTGCCAGCAGTTACCTTGACGGGAACACTGAAGCTTTCTTT. The encoded protein is CASSYLDGNTEAFF.

The chain couples TRBV27 to TRBJ2-3, with 7 bases identical to TRBD1. With 0 bases clipped from V and 8 bases from J, the junction kept 5 bases outside the gene matches. The CDR3 consists of 14 residues. Germline V gives CDR1 MNHEY, CDR2 SMNVEV (reference sequence). The CDR3 loop reads CASSLSGGIGTQYF. CDR3 coding DNA: TGTGCCAGCAGTTTATCAGGGGGCATCGGTACGCAGTATTTT.

The rearrangement joins TRBV3-1 to TRBJ2-1, with a possible D match to TRBD2 (5 bases). Germline loops: CDR1 LGHDT, CDR2 YNNKEL (reference sequence). Trimming left V 3 bases short and J 9 bases short, with 6 bases between. This CDR3 has 11 amino acids. The CDR3 loop reads CASSHRGEQFF. In DNA form, the CDR3 reads TGTGCCAGCAGCCATCGGGGTGAGCAGTTCTTC.

V is TRBV9 and J is TRBJ2-7; 7 positions agree with TRBD1. CDR3 length: 14 amino acids. The V gene's germline CDR1 is SGDLS and CDR2 YYNGEE. The trim removed 4 bases at V and 5 bases at J, leaving 9 bases unmatched. The CDR3 loop is CASSSDRFYDEQYF. CDR3 DNA: TGTGCCAGCAGCTCGGACAGGTTTTATGACGAGCAGTACTTC.

This sequence joins TRBV7-2 and TRBJ2-5; a weak D match, TRBD2 (5 bases). Trimming left V 6 bases short and J 5 bases short, with 13 bases between. Per the germline V gene, CDR1 is SGHTA and CDR2 is FQGNSA. This CDR3 has 13 residues. The CDR3 region is CASSRSRGETQYF. In nucleotides, the CDR3 is TGTGCCAGCAGTCGCTCCCGCGGGGAGACCCAGTACTTC.

This rearrangement joins TRBV29-1 to TRBJ2-3; possibly TRBD1 or TRBD2 for D (6 bases each). Trimming removed 2 bases from V and 4 bases from J, with 19 bases in between. The CDR3 runs 16 residues. Germline CDR1 SQVTM, CDR2 ANQGSEA. CDR3 residues: CSVEWGASLVPDTQYF. CDR3 DNA: TGCAGCGTTGAATGGGGGGCTAGTCTAGTTCCAGATACGCAGTATTTT.

The rearrangement links TRBV7-2 to TRBJ2-3; TRBD2 agrees at 8 bases. Germline trimming cut 3 bases from V and 6 bases from J; bases unmatched to any gene: 5. CDR3 length equals 14 residues. CDR1 is SGHTA, CDR2 FQGNSA, per germline. The CDR3 spells CASSLQREMDTQYF. Written as DNA, the CDR3 is TGTGCCAGCAGCTTGCAGCGGGAGATGGATACGCAGTATTTT.

This chain uses TRBV12-3 or TRBV12-4 with TRBJ2-2; D could derive from TRBD1 or TRBD2 (6 bases each). The CDR3 totals 14 residues. Trimming cost V 7 bases and J 6 bases, with 15 bases left between them. The CDR3 coding sequence is TGTGCCAGCACCCCGTCGGGGGCCGCCGGGGAGCTGTTTTTT. Translated, it gives CASTPSGAAGELFF.

This chain connects TRBV28 to TRBJ2-2; D may be TRBD1 or TRBD2 (5 bases each). The CDR3 has 14 amino acids. Per the germline V gene, CDR1 is MDHEN and CDR2 is SYDVKM. V was trimmed by 8 bases and J by 0 bases, leaving 10 bases between them. The DNA of the CDR3 is TGTGCCAGCTGGGGACCACCGAACACCGGGGAGCTGTTTTTT. Translation gives CASWGPPNTGELFF.

The rearrangement joins TRBV3-1 to TRBJ2-5; weak D call: TRBD2 (5 bases). V was clipped by 4 bases and J by 4 bases, with 16 bases between them. Germline lookup yields CDR1 LGHDT and CDR2 YNNKEL (reference sequence). This CDR3 contains 15 residues. CDR3 nucleotide sequence: TGTGCCAGCAGCCGAAGACGACGAGAGGGAGAGACCCAGTACTTC. This encodes CASSRRRREGETQYF.

The V call is TRBV29-1, the J call TRBJ1-2; D call uncertain. The V gene lost 6 bases and the J gene lost 7 bases, with 15 bases spanning the gap. In germline, CDR1 is SQVTM, CDR2 ANQGSEA. The CDR3 loop spans 12 amino acids. The CDR3 protein is CSVTRNHGGYTF. CDR3 nucleotide sequence: TGCAGCGTCACCCGGAACCACGGTGGCTACACCTTC.

This rearrangement joins TRBV25-1 to TRBJ1-1, with 7 bases aligning to TRBD1. This CDR3 is 13 amino acids long. V was clipped by 6 bases and J by 5 bases; unmatched bases: 6. Germline CDR1 and CDR2: MGHDK and SYGVNS. CDR3 nucleotide sequence: TGTGCCAGCAGACAACAGGGGAGAACTGAAGCTTTCTTT. As protein: CASRQQGRTEAFF. The full variable domain, in which reference TRBV25-1 and TRBJ1-1 provide the parts outside the CDR3, is EADIYQTPRYLVIGTGKKITLECSQTMGHDKMYWYQQDPGMELHLIHYSYGVNSTEKGDLSSESTVSRIRTEHFPLTLESARPSHTSQYLCASRQQGRTEAFFGQGTRLTVV.

The J gene is TRBJ1-5, the V gene TRBV12-3 or TRBV12-4, with 7 bases fitting TRBD1. This CDR3 region has 17 residues. V gave up 6 bases and J gave up 0 bases; unmatched junction bases: 11. Here the CDR3 reads CASSLTLQGLSNQPQHF. The DNA for the CDR3 is TGTGCCAGCAGCCTAACCTTACAGGGGCTTAGCAATCAGCCCCAGCATTTT.

J is TRBJ1-1 and V is TRBV3-1, with D possibly being TRBD1 (6 bases). CDR1 is LGHDT, CDR2 YNNKEL, per germline (reference sequence). The CDR3 loop spans 16 amino acids. Trimming took off 0 bases at V and 4 bases at J, with 15 bases between the two ends. The CDR3 DNA reads TGTGCCAGCAGCCAAGAAGGGGGAGGAGTAGGCACTGAAGCTTTCTTT. Its protein is CASSQEGGGVGTEAFF.

The CDR3 nucleotides are TGTGCCAGCAGTTACCACGGATCCAAAGCTTTCTTT. Its protein product is CASSYHGSKAFF. The chain has TRBV6-5 and TRBJ1-1; D remains ambiguous. Between the trimmed V and J ends, which lost 2 bases and 9 bases, there was a span of 10 bases. CDR1 and CDR2 from the germline V gene are MNHEY and SVGAGI. The CDR3 consists of 12 residues.

V gene TRBV7-9 combines with J gene TRBJ1-2, with no clear D. Germline V gene sequence: CDR1 SEHNR, CDR2 FQNEAQ (reference sequence). The V and J ends lost 6 bases and 2 bases respectively, with 7 bases between them. The CDR3 is made up of 12 amino acids. CDR3 nucleotides: TGTGCCAGCAGTACAGAAAACTATGGCTACACCTTC. It specifies CASSTENYGYTF. Full variable domain (outside the CDR3, taken from reference TRBV7-9 and TRBJ1-2): DTGVSQNPRHKITKRGQNVTFRCDPISEHNRLYWYRQTLGQGPEFLTYFQNEAQLEKSRLLSDRFSAERPKGSFSTLEIQRTEQGDSAMYLCASSTENYGYTFGSGTRLTVV.

The chain links TRBV7-9 to TRBJ2-7, with a possible D match to TRBD2 (6 bases). The CDR3 totals 13 residues. V was clipped by 4 bases and J by 3 bases, with 10 bases between them. Germline V gene sequence: CDR1 SEHNR, CDR2 FQNEAQ (reference sequence). The CDR3 protein is CASSSAEGYEQYF. CDR3 DNA: TGTGCCAGCAGCTCGGCGGAGGGCTACGAGCAGTACTTC.

This clonotype was counted a single time. The chain links TRBV28 to TRBJ2-1; D may be TRBD2 (6 bases). The V and J ends lost 3 bases and 8 bases respectively, with 14 bases between them. In germline, CDR1 is MDHEN, CDR2 SYDVKM. This CDR3 comprises 14 residues. The CDR3 DNA reads TGTGCCAGCAGTTTGCAGGGAGGTGGCGATGAGCAGTTCTTC. As protein: CASSLQGGGDEQFF.

This sequence joins TRBV5-6 and TRBJ2-7, with 9 bases lining up with TRBD1. Per the germline V gene, CDR1 is SGHDT and CDR2 is YYEEEE. The CDR3 consists of 15 residues. The trim removed 2 bases at V and 4 bases at J, leaving 7 bases unmatched. CDR3 loop: CASSLQGAELYEQYF. CDR3 nucleotides: TGTGCCAGCAGCTTACAGGGGGCTGAATTGTACGAGCAGTACTTC.

The chain employs TRBV24-1 and TRBJ1-1; TRBD1 might be the D (5 bases). The V end was cut by 2 bases, the J end by 5 bases, with 17 bases between. Per the germline V gene, CDR1 is KGHDR and CDR2 is SFDVKD. The CDR3 is 16 amino acids. DNA of the CDR3: TGTGCCACCAGTGATTCCTGGACACGGAGGAATACTGAAGCTTTCTTT. This sequence encodes CATSDSWTRRNTEAFF.

The chain combines TRBV2 with TRBJ1-5; a weak D match, TRBD1 (6 bases). This CDR3 is built from 15 residues. The germline V and J ends were trimmed by 7 bases and 3 bases, with 16 bases remaining between them. The germline gives CDR1 SNHLY, CDR2 FYNNEI. The CDR3 is CASIPNRDINQPQHF. The CDR3 nucleotides read TGTGCCAGCATTCCTAACAGGGACATCAATCAGCCCCAGCATTTT.

The chain joins TRBV18 to TRBJ1-5, with TRBD1 as a possible D gene (6 bases). The CDR3 length is 14 residues. V was cut by 5 bases and J by 8 bases, with 16 bases left in between. Per the germline V gene, CDR1 is KGHSH and CDR2 is LQKENI. The CDR3 DNA is TGTGCCAGCTCAGAAGACAGGAGTTTTGAGCCCCAGCATTTT. This gives the protein CASSEDRSFEPQHF.